What follows is one T cell receptor (beta chain) and its context. The data originate from a study of technical replicates of blood from several donors. The CDR3 is made up of 14 amino acids. Germline loops: CDR1 LNHDA, CDR2 SQIVND (reference sequence). V lost 4 bases to trimming and J lost 6 bases, with 15 bases between them. The assay was immunoSEQ multiplex PCR, and TCRdb's table has in-frame clones only and misses some. The table includes about 82,000 clones, 94% detected once. The rearrangement links TRBV19 to TRBJ1-2, with D possibly TRBD1 on 6 matching bases. This clonotype originated in a human donor in good health. Sequenced: T cells isolated from PBMCs. The CDR3 loop is CASSKLLGANGYTF. CDR3 nucleotide sequence: TGTGCCAGTAGTAAACTGTTGGGGGCTAATGGCTACACCTTC.